Below, 22 T cell receptor beta chains from the same sample are listed, as sequenced in a study of blood T cell repertoires in COVID-19 (dated by TCRdb to 2019 to 2021). Receptors were amplified or captured by the immunoSEQ multiplex PCR assay. The immuneACCESS repertoire file appears here via TCRdb, limited to in-frame rearrangements. These files lack a portion of the clones; in checked studies, under half of the deficit traces to unresolved V genes, and the cause of the others is not known. The sample table contains 150,000 to 200,000 clones; only one count was recorded for 85% of them. Less than 3.5% of the sample rests with the top ten. Sequencing input: peripheral blood. The receptors here all came from a human donor with acute or convalescent COVID-19. The donor label of this sample is uncertain.

CDR3 nucleotide sequence: TGTGCCTGGAGTGAGGAGCTCCTGAACAATCAGCCCCAGCATTTT. It is translated as CAWSEELLNNQPQHF. V gene TRBV30 combines with J gene TRBJ1-5, with D hard to call. Looked up from germline, CDR1 is GTSNPN and CDR2 is SVGIG (reference sequence). Trimming pared 1 base from V and 3 bases from J, leaving 13 bases between. This CDR3 is 15 amino acids long.

This chain links TRBV11-2 with TRBJ2-2, with D unclear. CDR3 length: 13 amino acids. Germline assignment: CDR1 SGHAT and CDR2 FQNNGV. V dropped 1 base and J dropped 4 bases, with 4 bases sitting between them. As DNA, the CDR3 is TGTGCCAGCAGCTTAGCTCCCACCGGGGAGCTGTTTTTT. Protein sequence: CASSLAPTGELFF.

The chain joins TRBV27 to TRBJ1-1; D gene unclear. The V end was cut by 2 bases, the J end by 6 bases, with 22 bases between. The CDR3 contains 17 residues. Germline CDR1 is MNHEY and CDR2 is SMNVEV (reference sequence). The DNA of the CDR3 is TGTGCCAGCAGTTTAAGCCCCCGGGAGCGCCCGGTCGCTGAAGCTTTCTTT. This encodes CASSLSPRERPVAEAFF.

The genes are TRBV11-2 and TRBJ1-6; 7 bases align to TRBD1. V trimming: 5 bases; J trimming: 7 bases; junction bases outside the gene matches: 8. Per germline, CDR1 SGHAT and CDR2 FQNNGV. The CDR3 totals 15 residues. The CDR3, as DNA: TGTGCCAGCAGCGCCGTGACAGGGAAGAATTCACCCCTCCACTTT. Translation gives CASSAVTGKNSPLHF.

The J gene is TRBJ1-5, the V gene TRBV19; 7 bases agree with TRBD1. Germline CDR1 is LNHDA and CDR2 is SQIVND (reference sequence). This CDR3 contains 15 residues. J lost 7 bases, V lost 7 bases, and 13 bases had no gene match. CDR3 in amino acids: CASTTQQGSIQPQHF. In nucleotides, the CDR3 is TGTGCCAGTACCACCCAACAGGGGTCAATACAGCCCCAGCATTTT.

In DNA, the CDR3 is TGTGCCAGCAGCTTAGCGCTGAACCTTGGCAGTGCTGGAAACACCATATATTTT. Its protein is CASSLALNLGSAGNTIYF. The chain uses TRBV7-9 and TRBJ1-3, with D unresolved. Germline CDR1 and CDR2: SEHNR and FQNEAQ (reference sequence). CDR3 length equals 18 residues. Between the trimmed V and J ends, which lost 0 bases and 2 bases, there was a span of 17 bases.

The V gene is TRBV3-1 (or the pseudogene TRBV3-2), the J gene TRBJ2-1; D perhaps matches TRBD2 (5 bases). This CDR3 spans 13 amino acids. Germline V CDR1 and CDR2: LGHDT, YNNKEL (reference sequence). V lost 0 bases to trimming and J lost 7 bases, with 7 bases between them. The CDR3 here is CASSQETGNEQFF. Here the CDR3 DNA reads TGTGCCAGCAGCCAAGAGACGGGGAATGAGCAGTTCTTC.

The V call is TRBV7-9, the J call TRBJ1-5; the D is unclear. The ends were cut back, 5 bases at V and 0 bases at J, with 23 bases in the middle. CDR3 length equals 19 residues. The germline V gene encodes CDR1 SEHNR and CDR2 FQNEAQ (reference sequence). The CDR3, as DNA: TGTGCCAGCAGCACTCCGGGGTTGGGTAGAGTAAATAGCAATCAGCCCCAGCATTTT. Translated: CASSTPGLGRVNSNQPQHF.

The V call is TRBV2, the J call TRBJ2-7; D is possibly TRBD1 (7 bases). The CDR3 contains 16 residues. Trimming stripped 7 bases from V and 1 base from J, with 20 bases between. The germline CDR1 and CDR2 sequences are SNHLY and FYNNEI. In DNA, the CDR3 is TGTGCCAGCAAATCAGGTGGGCAGGGGGGTTCCTACGAGCAGTACTTC. Its translation is CASKSGGQGGSYEQYF. The full variable domain, its missing parts supplied by reference TRBV2 and TRBJ2-7, is EPEVTQTPSHQVTQMGQEVILRCVPISNHLYFYWYRQILGQKVEFLVSFYNNEISEKSEIFDDQFSVERPDGSNFTLKIRSTKLEDSAMYFCASKSGGQGGSYEQYFGPGTRLTVT.

CDR3 residues: CASSLLSGGASKNIQYF. The DNA for the CDR3 is TGTGCCAGCAGTTTGCTTAGCGGGGGGGCCTCCAAAAACATTCAGTACTTC. J is TRBJ2-4 and V is TRBV27, with TRBD2 matching over 11 bases. The CDR3 runs 17 residues. V lost 3 bases, J lost 2 bases, and 6 bases stayed unmatched. CDR1 is MNHEY and CDR2 is SMNVEV in the germline V gene (reference sequence).

The rearrangement uses TRBV19 and TRBJ1-3; no clear D. Trimming cost V 0 bases and J 0 bases, with 15 bases left between them. This CDR3 region has 18 residues. Germline V gene lookup returns CDR1 LNHDA and CDR2 SQIVND (reference sequence). The CDR3 reads CASSIDLAAGNSGNTIYF. In DNA form, the CDR3 reads TGTGCCAGTAGTATAGATCTGGCGGCGGGGAACTCTGGAAACACCATATATTTT.

V is TRBV5-1 and J is TRBJ1-4; the match to TRBD1 covers 9 bases. CDR3 length equals 16 residues. Germline CDR1 is SGHRS and CDR2 is YFSETQ. Trimming cost V 4 bases and J 4 bases; bases outside gene matches: 8. The CDR3 DNA is TGCGCCAGCAGCCCGAACAGGGGGCAAGTTAATGAAAAACTGTTTTTT. This codes for CASSPNRGQVNEKLFF.

The chain recombines TRBV7-3 with TRBJ1-2; TRBD1 aligns across 8 bases. CDR1 and CDR2 from the germline V gene are SGHTA and FQGTGA. This CDR3 has 13 amino acids. V shed 5 bases, J shed 8 bases, and the junction held 7 bases outside the gene matches. In DNA, the CDR3 is TGTGCCAGCAGCACACAGACAGGGGACGGCTACACCTTC. Translating gives CASSTQTGDGYTF.

There are a few counts of this clone. The V call is TRBV6-2 or TRBV6-3, the J call TRBJ2-5, with D maybe TRBD2 (6 bases). Germline assignment: CDR1 MNHEY and CDR2 SVGEGT. There are 14 residues in the CDR3. With 6 bases removed from V and 2 bases from J, the gap between germline ends came to 13 bases. CDR3: CASSLRRGQETQYF. The CDR3 DNA reads TGTGCCAGCAGCCTCCGGCGGGGACAAGAGACCCAGTACTTC.

This sequence joins TRBV19 and TRBJ2-5, with 11 nucleotides matching TRBD1. V shed 3 bases, J shed 5 bases, and the junction held 2 bases outside the gene matches. The CDR3 has 14 residues. In germline, CDR1 is LNHDA, CDR2 SQIVND (reference sequence). The CDR3: CASSMDRGLETQYF. As DNA, the CDR3 is TGTGCCAGTAGTATGGACAGGGGGCTGGAGACCCAGTACTTC.

The chain carries TRBV6-6 and TRBJ2-7, with 8 bases matching TRBD2. With V trimmed by 7 bases and J by 4 bases, 6 bases remained unmatched. This CDR3 has 13 residues. Germline values: CDR1 MNHNY, CDR2 SVGAGI (reference sequence). This chain's CDR3 is CASTTGGGYEQYF. Here the CDR3 DNA reads TGTGCCAGCACCACGGGAGGGGGGTACGAGCAGTACTTC.

J is TRBJ1-1 and V is TRBV12-3 or TRBV12-4; maybe TRBD1 (5 bases). Trimming stripped 4 bases from V and 0 bases from J, with 6 bases between. There are 13 residues in the CDR3. Written as DNA, the CDR3 is TGTGCCAGCAGTTACAGGTTGAACACTGAAGCTTTCTTT. Translated: CASSYRLNTEAFF.

This clone was picked up one time. The rearrangement links TRBV18 to TRBJ1-2, with 9 bases fitting TRBD1. The CDR3 sequence is 15 residues long. The V segment lost 4 bases and the J segment 1 base; nucleotides outside the gene matches: 4. CDR1 is KGHSH and CDR2 is LQKENI in the germline V gene. The CDR3 DNA follows: TGTGCCAGCTCACTCTTGGACAGGGGTAACTATGGCTACACCTTC. This sequence encodes CASSLLDRGNYGYTF.

This sequence joins TRBV3-1 (or the pseudogene TRBV3-2) and TRBJ2-2, with no clear D. There are 14 residues in the CDR3. V lost 2 bases, J lost 1 base, and 5 bases lay in between. The V gene's germline CDR1 is LGHDT and CDR2 YNNKEL (reference sequence). CDR3 protein: CASSQRGNTGELFF. The CDR3 DNA reads TGTGCCAGCAGCCAAAGAGGGAACACCGGGGAGCTGTTTTTT.

The CDR3 loop is CASSRRTITGDYEQYF. CDR3 DNA sequence: TGTGCCAGCAGCCGGCGGACGATCACAGGGGACTACGAGCAGTACTTC. J is TRBJ2-7 and V is TRBV14; 7 positions match TRBD1. This CDR3 has 16 amino acids. Germline CDR1 reads SGHDN; CDR2 reads FVKESK. The V gene end was trimmed by 4 bases and the J gene end by 3 bases; junction bases not matched to a gene: 12.

CDR3 coding DNA: TGTGCCAGCAGTTTATCACAGGGGGTAGCCTACAATGAGCAGTTCTTC. Its protein product is CASSLSQGVAYNEQFF. The chain joins TRBV28 to TRBJ2-1, with TRBD1 matching 8 bases. Per the germline V gene, CDR1 is MDHEN and CDR2 is SYDVKM. Trimming took 1 base from V and 2 from J; bases not matched to a gene: 4. This CDR3 spans 16 amino acids.

The chain joins TRBV20-1 to TRBJ1-1, with D perhaps TRBD1 (5 bases). This CDR3 region has 10 residues. V lost 3 bases and J lost 11, with 10 bases in between. The V gene's germline CDR1 is DFQATT and CDR2 SNEGSKA (reference sequence). The CDR3 loop is CSASQGKAFF. For the CDR3, the DNA is TGCAGTGCTAGTCAGGGAAAGGCTTTCTTT.